Included here is one TCR beta chain sequence, with context. This sample was taken from a study of blood T cell repertoires in COVID-19. This CDR3 spans 15 amino acids. Germline V lookup: CDR1 KGHSH, CDR2 LQKENI. J lost 2 bases, V lost 0 bases, and 4 bases had no gene match. Data came from immunoSEQ multiplex PCR; TCRdb stores just in-frame clones and leaves some out. The data show 250,000 or so clones, 86% seen once. This chain connects TRBV18 to TRBJ2-7; 7 nucleotides align to TRBD1. The sample was peripheral blood. The receptor's source is a man at least 80 years old with acute or convalescent COVID-19. The CDR3 DNA follows: TGTGCCAGCTCACCACCCGACAGGGCCACCTACGAGCAGTACTTC. This gives the protein CASSPPDRATYEQYF.